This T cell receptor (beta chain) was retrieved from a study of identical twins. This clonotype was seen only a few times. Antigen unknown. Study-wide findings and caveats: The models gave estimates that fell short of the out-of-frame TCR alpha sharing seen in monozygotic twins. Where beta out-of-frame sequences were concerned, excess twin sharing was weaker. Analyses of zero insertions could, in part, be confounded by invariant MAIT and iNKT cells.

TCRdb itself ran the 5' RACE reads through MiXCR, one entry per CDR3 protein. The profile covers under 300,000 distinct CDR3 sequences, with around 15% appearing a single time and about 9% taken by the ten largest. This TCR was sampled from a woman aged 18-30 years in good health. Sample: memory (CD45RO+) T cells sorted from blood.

CDR3 DNA: TGTGCCAGCAGCCCGACCGGTGGCGGAGGGCGCAATCAGCCCCAGCATTTT. It codes for CASSPTGGGGRNQPQHF. V and J are TRBV7-2 and TRBJ1-5; D is uncertain. There are 17 residues in the CDR3. Per germline, CDR1 SGHTA and CDR2 FQGNSA. The V end was cut by 5 bases, the J end by 2 bases, with 19 bases between.